These 32 T cell receptor beta chains share one sample of origin, sequenced in a study of blood T cell repertoires in COVID-19. Some clones are missing from TCRdb's copy, which holds only in-frame ones; the method was immunoSEQ multiplex PCR. This table holds about 80,000 clones, roughly 90% found once. Sequencing was carried out using peripheral blood. Receptors were obtained from a man in his 70s with active or convalescent COVID-19.

The rearrangement joins TRBV7-2 to TRBJ1-1; a possible D gene is TRBD1 (6 bases). CDR1 is SGHTA, CDR2 FQGNSA, per germline. With 1 base removed from V and 3 bases from J, the gap between germline ends came to 12 bases. The CDR3 extends over 15 amino acids. The CDR3 reads CASSLGGAGDTEAFF. Written as DNA, the CDR3 is TGTGCCAGCAGCTTAGGGGGGGCGGGAGACACTGAAGCTTTCTTT.

The J gene is TRBJ1-4, the V gene TRBV5-1; TRBD1 aligns across 7 bases. Trimming at V came to 2 bases and at J to 10 bases, leaving 5 bases not matched to a gene. CDR1 and CDR2 (germline): SGHRS, YFSETQ. The CDR3 spans 13 residues. CDR3 protein: CASSFDRVGKLFF. The CDR3 nucleotides read TGCGCCAGCAGCTTTGACAGGGTGGGAAAACTGTTTTTT. Based on the CDR3 plus reference TRBV5-1 and TRBJ1-4, the full variable domain is KAGVTQTPRYLIKTRGQQVTLSCSPISGHRSVSWYQQTPGQGLQFLFEYFSETQRNKGNFPGRFSGRQFSNSRSEMNVSTLELGDSALYLCASSFDRVGKLFFGSGTQLSVL.

V and J are TRBV18 and TRBJ1-1, with D hard to call. V was clipped by 4 bases and J by 4 bases, with 13 bases between them. CDR1 is KGHSH and CDR2 is LQKENI in the germline V gene. This CDR3 contains 14 residues. The CDR3 DNA is TGTGCCAGCTCACAAAGTCACACATTCACTGAAGCTTTCTTT. Its protein product is CASSQSHTFTEAFF.

The chain couples TRBV5-1 to TRBJ2-2; D is possibly TRBD1 (5 bases). Germline CDR1 SGHRS, CDR2 YFSETQ. V was trimmed by 4 bases and J by 5 bases, leaving 9 bases between them. The CDR3 length is 13 residues. The CDR3: CASSERGTGELFF. In DNA, the CDR3 is TGCGCCAGCAGCGAAAGGGGAACCGGGGAGCTGTTTTTT.

V gene TRBV10-3 combines with J gene TRBJ2-1, with TRBD1 as a possible D gene (5 bases). Per the germline V gene, CDR1 is ENHRY and CDR2 is SYGVKD. CDR3 size: 16 residues. Between the trimmed V and J ends, which lost 2 bases and 0 bases, there was a span of 11 bases. CDR3 in amino acids: CAISEPDSRSYNEQFF. As DNA, the CDR3 is TGTGCCATCAGTGAGCCTGACAGCCGCTCCTACAATGAGCAGTTCTTC.

This sequence joins TRBV5-4 and TRBJ1-2; D may be TRBD1 (5 bases). This CDR3 is 15 amino acids long. Germline CDR1 and CDR2: SGHNT and YYREEE (reference sequence). V lost 4 bases and J 4 bases, leaving 17 bases between the germline ends. The CDR3 sequence is CASSESSGSGYGYTF. The CDR3 region has the DNA TGTGCCAGCAGCGAAAGTTCAGGGTCGGGCTATGGCTACACCTTC.

V gene TRBV19 combines with J gene TRBJ2-5, with 11 bases aligning to TRBD2. The CDR3 is made up of 20 amino acids. The germline V gene encodes CDR1 LNHDA and CDR2 SQIVND (reference sequence). Trimming removed 4 bases from V and 0 bases from J; junction bases left unmatched: 16. Here the CDR3 DNA reads TGTGCCAGTAGTACCGATGATTGGGACCCTAGCGGGGGGTACCAAGAGACCCAGTACTTC. This encodes CASSTDDWDPSGGYQETQYF.

The chain is built from TRBV7-2 and TRBJ1-3; TRBD1 aligns across 10 bases. The V gene's germline CDR1 is SGHTA and CDR2 FQGNSA. CDR3 length equals 16 residues. V was pared by 5 bases and J by 4 bases, with 8 bases of the junction left unmatched. The CDR3 DNA reads as TGTGCCAGCAGCCCTCGACAGGGGGCAGGAGGAAACACCATATATTTT. Translated: CASSPRQGAGGNTIYF.

The chain combines TRBV9 with TRBJ2-1, with D unclear. Germline V gives CDR1 SGDLS, CDR2 YYNGEE. CDR3 length equals 13 residues. V gave up 0 bases and J gave up 6 bases, with 7 bases separating them. The CDR3 nucleotides are TGTGCCAGCAGCGTAGCCCCCTCCAATGAGCAGTTCTTC. This gives the protein CASSVAPSNEQFF.

The table lists this clone with a count of one. The chain uses TRBV3-1 (or the pseudogene TRBV3-2) and TRBJ2-5; 9 bases are a match to TRBD1. The V and J ends lost 1 base and 4 bases, in that order; junction bases with no gene match: 10. Germline assignment: CDR1 LGHDT and CDR2 YNNKEL (reference sequence). CDR3 length equals 17 residues. DNA of the CDR3: TGTGCCAGCAGCCAAGGCTTAGGGGACAGGGAGGGAGAGACCCAGTACTTC. Amino acids: CASSQGLGDREGETQYF.

This rearrangement joins TRBV7-2 to TRBJ2-7; 11 bases agree with TRBD1. Trimming cost V 5 bases and J 2 bases; bases outside gene matches: 5. In germline, CDR1 is SGHTA, CDR2 FQGNSA. CDR3 length: 15 amino acids. The CDR3 sequence: CASSLPGQGAYEQYF. Written as DNA, the CDR3 is TGTGCCAGCAGCCTCCCGGGACAGGGGGCCTACGAGCAGTACTTC.

The chain joins TRBV19 to TRBJ1-1; the D is unclear. Trimming removed 7 bases from V and 1 base from J, with 13 bases in between. The CDR3 consists of 14 residues. CDR1 is LNHDA, CDR2 SQIVND, per germline (reference sequence). The CDR3 coding sequence is TGTGCCAGTATTCAAGGCAGGCGGAACACTGAAGCTTTCTTT. It codes for CASIQGRRNTEAFF.

The chain has TRBV7-2 and TRBJ2-1, with 11 positions matching TRBD2. CDR3 length equals 13 residues. V lost 5 bases, J lost 10 bases, and 4 bases stayed unmatched. Germline assignment: CDR1 SGHTA and CDR2 FQGNSA. This CDR3 reads CASSTSGGREQFF. CDR3 coding DNA: TGTGCCAGCAGCACTAGCGGGGGCCGGGAGCAGTTCTTC.

Here the CDR3 reads CASAGYTDTQYF. Here the CDR3 DNA reads TGTGCCAGCGCCGGGTACACAGATACGCAGTATTTT. The V and J genes are TRBV6-5 and TRBJ2-3; D is ambiguous. Trimming removed 8 bases at V and 2 bases at J, with 8 bases between. Germline CDR1 MNHEY, CDR2 SVGAGI. The CDR3 has 12 residues.

The rearrangement links TRBV7-9 to TRBJ1-1; D is possibly TRBD1 (6 bases). Trimming took 5 bases from V and 1 from J, leaving 11 bases between them. CDR1 is SEHNR, CDR2 FQNEAQ, per germline (reference sequence). This CDR3 region has 14 residues. The CDR3 region is CASSIGQPNTEAFF. In nucleotides, the CDR3 is TGTGCCAGCAGCATTGGACAGCCGAACACTGAAGCTTTCTTT.

This clone was found many times. This chain connects TRBV5-1 to TRBJ2-2, with D tentatively TRBD1 (6 bases). Germline V gene lookup returns CDR1 SGHRS and CDR2 YFSETQ. The V end lost 3 bases, the J end lost 0 bases, and 12 bases lay between the germline ends. This CDR3 is built from 16 residues. DNA of the CDR3: TGCGCCAGCAGCTATTGGACAGCCGCGAACACCGGGGAGCTGTTTTTT. This encodes CASSYWTAANTGELFF.

The V call is TRBV4-2, the J call TRBJ1-5; tentative D call: TRBD1 (6 bases). Germline CDR1 LGHNA, CDR2 YNFKEQ. V lost 4 bases to trimming and J lost 4 bases, with 14 bases between them. The CDR3 extends over 15 amino acids. The CDR3 coding sequence is TGTGCCAGCAGCCCACGACAGGAAAGTAATCAGCCCCAGCATTTT. Translated: CASSPRQESNQPQHF.

The chain links TRBV2 to TRBJ1-4, with a tentative D call TRBD1 (5 bases). Germline CDR1 and CDR2: SNHLY and FYNNEI. The CDR3 has 14 amino acids. Trimming removed 7 bases from V and 7 bases from J, with 16 bases in between. CDR3 DNA sequence: TGTGCCAGCAACGCGGCAGGGCGTGTTGAAAAACTGTTTTTT. Its translation: CASNAAGRVEKLFF.

The chain combines TRBV19 with TRBJ2-1; D is unclear. Germline loops: CDR1 LNHDA, CDR2 SQIVND (reference sequence). The CDR3 contains 11 residues. V lost 3 bases to trimming and J lost 11 bases, with 8 bases between them. CDR3 bases: TGTGCCAGTAGTATGAACTACCAGCAGTTCTTC. Translating gives CASSMNYQQFF. Together with reference TRBV19 and TRBJ2-1, the CDR3 gives the full variable domain: DGGITQSPKYLFRKEGQNVTLSCEQNLNHDAMYWYRQDPGQGLRLIYYSQIVNDFQKGDIAEGYSVSREKKESFPLTVTSAQKNPTAFYLCASSMNYQQFFGPGTRLTVL.

The CDR3: CASSFRLQGEQFF. As DNA, the CDR3 is TGTGCCAGCAGTTTTCGACTCCAAGGTGAGCAGTTCTTC. The chain carries TRBV12-3 or TRBV12-4 and TRBJ2-1; D remains ambiguous. This CDR3 contains 13 residues. V was clipped by 3 bases and J by 9 bases, with 12 bases between them.

DNA of the CDR3: TGTGCCAGCAGCCAAGTCCGGAGCATGAACACTGAAGCTTTCTTT. This encodes CASSQVRSMNTEAFF. This chain uses TRBV3-1 (or the pseudogene TRBV3-2) with TRBJ1-1; the D is unclear. V was clipped by 1 base and J by 0 bases, with 9 bases between them. Per germline, CDR1 LGHDT and CDR2 YNNKEL (reference sequence). CDR3 length equals 15 residues.

V and J are TRBV5-5 and TRBJ1-6; 7 bases match TRBD1. This CDR3 has 16 residues. Germline CDR1 SGHKS, CDR2 YYEKEE (reference sequence). The trim removed 0 bases at V and 9 bases at J, leaving 9 bases unmatched. The CDR3 loop reads CASSLETGSIGSPLHF. Written as DNA, the CDR3 is TGTGCCAGCAGCTTGGAGACAGGGTCTATTGGTTCACCCCTCCACTTT. Drawing the rest from reference TRBV5-5 and TRBJ1-6, the complete variable domain is DAGVTQSPTHLIKTRGQQVTLRCSPISGHKSVSWYQQVLGQGPQFIFQYYEKEERGRGNFPDRFSARQFPNYSSELNVNALLLGDSALYLCASSLETGSIGSPLHFGNGTRLTVT.

This chain uses TRBV10-3 with TRBJ2-1, with D maybe TRBD2 (6 bases). Trimming removed 6 bases from V and 7 bases from J, with 16 bases in between. CDR1 and CDR2 (germline): ENHRY, SYGVKD. There are 14 residues in the CDR3. This CDR3 is CAIRGTRSPNEQFF. Written as DNA, the CDR3 is TGTGCCATCAGGGGGACTCGATCCCCGAATGAGCAGTTCTTC.

The chain carries TRBV6-6 and TRBJ1-1, with a tentative D call TRBD1 (5 bases). The length of the CDR3 is 14 residues. Trimming removed 7 bases at V and 6 bases at J, with 18 bases between. Germline CDR1 reads MNHNY; CDR2 reads SVGAGI (reference sequence). The CDR3 loop is CASTPLSTASEAFF. CDR3 DNA: TGTGCCAGCACCCCTCTATCGACAGCGTCTGAAGCTTTCTTT.

V gene TRBV5-8 combines with J gene TRBJ2-1; D unresolved. The CDR3 spans 17 residues. V shed 5 bases and J shed 0 bases, with 18 bases lying between them. Germline assignment: CDR1 SGHTS and CDR2 YDEGEE. In DNA, the CDR3 is TGTGCCAGCAGTCCCCCCTTTACAACAAGCTCCTACAATGAGCAGTTCTTC. Its translation is CASSPPFTTSSYNEQFF. The full variable domain, in which reference TRBV5-8 and TRBJ2-1 provide the parts outside the CDR3, is EAGVTQSPTHLIKTRGQQATLRCSPISGHTSVYWYQQALGLGLQFLLWYDEGEERNRGNFPPRFSGRQFPNYSSELNVNALELEDSALYLCASSPPFTTSSYNEQFFGPGTRLTVL.

The V and J genes are TRBV9 and TRBJ1-5, with D possibly matching TRBD1 (5 bases). The CDR3 contains 15 residues. Germline assignment: CDR1 SGDLS and CDR2 YYNGEE. Trimming took off 0 bases at V and 2 bases at J, with 9 bases between the two ends. The CDR3 DNA sequence: TGTGCCAGCAGCGTAGGCAGGGAGGGCAATCAGCCCCAGCATTTT. Translation: CASSVGREGNQPQHF.

The DNA for the CDR3 is TGTGCCAGCTCACCGGCCTCCCAGGCCTATGGCTACACCTTC. Protein product: CASSPASQAYGYTF. The J gene is TRBJ1-2, the V gene TRBV18; D is ambiguous. The germline V and J ends were trimmed by 3 bases and 4 bases, with 12 bases remaining between them. Per germline, CDR1 KGHSH and CDR2 LQKENI. The CDR3 has 14 amino acids.

This sequence joins TRBV6-5 and TRBJ1-4, with D hard to call. The CDR3 runs to 14 residues. The V gene's germline CDR1 is MNHEY and CDR2 SVGAGI. Trimming took off 2 bases at V and 8 bases at J, with 12 bases between the two ends. CDR3: CASSYEGGYEKLFF. The CDR3 DNA follows: TGTGCCAGCAGTTACGAGGGTGGATACGAAAAACTGTTTTTT.

The rearrangement uses TRBV6-2 or TRBV6-3 and TRBJ1-6; maybe TRBD1 (6 bases). Per germline, CDR1 MNHEY and CDR2 SVGEGT. Trimming pared 2 bases from V and 6 bases from J, leaving 11 bases between. CDR3 size: 15 residues. The CDR3 region is CASSYDRTFNSPLHF. The CDR3 DNA is TGTGCCAGCAGTTACGACAGGACTTTTAATTCACCCCTCCACTTT.

This rearrangement joins TRBV3-1 (or the pseudogene TRBV3-2) to TRBJ1-2; D gene unclear. The germline V gene has CDR1 LGHDT and CDR2 YNNKEL (reference sequence). V shed 4 bases and J shed 6 bases, with 18 bases lying between them. CDR3 length: 15 amino acids. In DNA, the CDR3 is TGTGCCAGCAGCCTACTACCTGGCAGCCTAGATGGCTACACCTTC. Its translation: CASSLLPGSLDGYTF.

The rearrangement uses TRBV5-1 and TRBJ2-3; the match to TRBD2 covers 9 bases. Germline CDR1 and CDR2: SGHRS and YFSETQ. The CDR3 totals 19 residues. After removal of 0 bases from V and 0 bases from J, the junction contained 11 bases not matched to a gene. CDR3 in DNA: TGCGCCAGCAGCTTGGCGGGTCGAAGCGGGGGGACTAGCACAGATACGCAGTATTTT. It codes for CASSLAGRSGGTSTDTQYF.

The chain combines TRBV6-5 with TRBJ2-5; 7 nucleotides agree with TRBD2. The junction had 10 bases not matched to a gene; V was cut back by 4 bases and J by 5 bases. The CDR3 totals 15 residues. Germline lookup yields CDR1 MNHEY and CDR2 SVGAGI. CDR3 residues: CASSSSAGTGETQYF. DNA for the CDR3: TGTGCCAGCAGTTCCTCAGCGGGGACGGGGGAGACCCAGTACTTC.